The 27 T cell receptor beta chains in this list originate from one sample, sequenced in a study of cytomegalovirus exposure and HLA in healthy donors. PCR primers comprised 60 Vbeta and 13 Jbeta primers. This table comes from immunoSEQ multiplex PCR, and its TCRdb copy is limited to in-frame clones, with some not included. This sample carries 150,000 or so clones, 65% to 80% of them seen once, and the ten largest clones take 2% to 2.5%. The sample taken for sequencing was PBMCs. Receptor source: a female donor in good health and CMV-seronegative.

The genes are TRBV30 and TRBJ1-2; no reliable D call. Trimming took 3 bases from V and 8 from J, leaving 13 bases between them. The V gene's germline CDR1 is GTSNPN and CDR2 SVGIG (reference sequence). The CDR3 has 12 amino acids. The DNA of the CDR3 is TGTGCCTGGAGCCCCGGACTCCGCGGCTACACCTTC. Protein sequence: CAWSPGLRGYTF.

The chain carries TRBV5-1 and TRBJ2-3, with D tentatively TRBD2 (5 bases). Trimming took off 0 bases at V and 0 bases at J, with 14 bases between the two ends. Germline assignment: CDR1 SGHRS and CDR2 YFSETQ. The CDR3 totals 17 residues. This CDR3 reads CASSLVESGFSTDTQYF. The CDR3 bases are TGCGCCAGCAGCTTGGTGGAAAGCGGCTTCAGCACAGATACGCAGTATTTT. The full variable domain, completed using reference TRBV5-1 and TRBJ2-3, is KAGVTQTPRYLIKTRGQQVTLSCSPISGHRSVSWYQQTPGQGLQFLFEYFSETQRNKGNFPGRFSGRQFSNSRSEMNVSTLELGDSALYLCASSLVESGFSTDTQYFGPGTRLTVL.

J is TRBJ2-1 and V is TRBV18; TRBD2 aligns across 11 bases. The germline V gene encodes CDR1 KGHSH and CDR2 LQKENI. The CDR3 spans 16 residues. With V trimmed by 1 base and J by 4 bases, 3 bases remained unmatched. CDR3 protein: CASSPLTSGSYNEQFF. The DNA of the CDR3 is TGTGCCAGCTCACCACTTACTAGCGGGAGTTACAATGAGCAGTTCTTC.

The chain employs TRBV29-1 and TRBJ1-5; 12 nucleotides match TRBD1. Germline CDR1 reads SQVTM; CDR2 reads ANQGSEA. Unmatched junction bases numbered 14, after V lost 4 bases and J lost 7 bases. This CDR3 is built from 17 residues. The CDR3 reads CSVGNPQGTGGSQPQHF. The CDR3 nucleotides are TGCAGCGTTGGGAATCCCCAAGGGACAGGGGGCAGCCAGCCCCAGCATTTT. Based on the CDR3 plus reference TRBV29-1 and TRBJ1-5, the full variable domain is SAVISQKPSRDICQRGTSLTIQCQVDSQVTMMFWYRQQPGQSLTLIATANQGSEATYESGFVIDKFPISRPNLTFSTLTVSNMSPEDSSIYLCSVGNPQGTGGSQPQHFGDGTRLSIL.

The gene calls are TRBV12-5 and TRBJ1-5, with 7 bases aligning to TRBD1. The CDR3 is made up of 17 amino acids. Germline values: CDR1 LGHNT, CDR2 FRNRAP. V dropped 5 bases and J dropped 2; count of bases not matched to a gene: 12. The CDR3 loop reads CASGPGQANSGNQPQHF. The DNA of the CDR3 is TGTGCTAGTGGTCCCGGACAGGCCAACTCGGGCAATCAGCCCCAGCATTTT.

The CDR3: CASSLKRDEAFF. CDR3 nucleotides: TGCGCCAGCAGCTTGAAGCGAGATGAAGCTTTCTTT. J is TRBJ1-1 and V is TRBV5-1; D gene uncertain. The CDR3 covers 12 residues. From germline, CDR1 is SGHRS and CDR2 YFSETQ. V lost 1 base and J lost 7, with 8 bases in between.

This sequence joins TRBV5-1 and TRBJ2-5, with TRBD2 identical over 8 bases. The CDR3 runs 16 residues. In germline, CDR1 is SGHRS, CDR2 YFSETQ. V lost 1 base and J lost 4; bases outside the gene matches: 9. The CDR3 DNA follows: TGCGCCAGCAGCTTGCCCGGGGGGGGATCCGGAGAGACCCAGTACTTC. It specifies CASSLPGGGSGETQYF.

This clone has only one observation. This rearrangement joins TRBV5-1 to TRBJ1-1; D not resolved. The germline V and J ends were trimmed by 3 bases and 6 bases, with 9 bases remaining between them. The CDR3 has 12 residues. In germline, CDR1 is SGHRS, CDR2 YFSETQ. Written as DNA, the CDR3 is TGCGCCAGCAGCTCCCAAGCTGCTGAAGCTTTCTTT. It codes for CASSSQAAEAFF. Looking up the rest from reference TRBV5-1 and TRBJ1-1 gives the full variable domain: KAGVTQTPRYLIKTRGQQVTLSCSPISGHRSVSWYQQTPGQGLQFLFEYFSETQRNKGNFPGRFSGRQFSNSRSEMNVSTLELGDSALYLCASSSQAAEAFFGQGTRLTVV.

The rearrangement links TRBV9 to TRBJ1-2; D is possibly TRBD1 (5 bases). Looked up from germline, CDR1 is SGDLS and CDR2 is YYNGEE. This CDR3 spans 13 amino acids. Trimming removed 5 bases from V and 7 bases from J, with 15 bases in between. CDR3 coding DNA: TGTGCCAGCAGGGCAACAGGAAACGTTGGCTACACCTTC. Its protein product is CASRATGNVGYTF.

This chain uses TRBV7-9 with TRBJ2-3; tentatively, D is TRBD1 (6 bases). This CDR3 spans 15 amino acids. V lost 4 bases and J 5 bases, leaving 16 bases between the germline ends. Looked up from germline, CDR1 is SEHNR and CDR2 is FQNEAQ (reference sequence). CDR3 bases: TGTGCCAGCAGCTATATGGGGGCCGGCGAAGATACGCAGTATTTT. It translates to CASSYMGAGEDTQYF.

CDR3 DNA sequence: TGCGCCAGCCGCCAGCAGGGGCCTTCAACTAATGAAAAACTGTTTTTT. Encoded protein: CASRQQGPSTNEKLFF. V and J are TRBV5-1 and TRBJ1-4; perhaps TRBD1 as D (6 bases). Germline values: CDR1 SGHRS, CDR2 YFSETQ. This CDR3 region has 16 residues. Trimming left V 7 bases short and J 0 bases short, with 16 bases between.

The rearrangement links TRBV30 to TRBJ1-5; D remains unclear. Germline CDR1 and CDR2: GTSNPN and SVGIG (reference sequence). The germline V and J ends were trimmed by 8 bases and 4 bases, with 15 bases remaining between them. The CDR3 covers 13 residues. The CDR3 region has the DNA TGTGCCCTCAGAGTAGGCGGGAATCAGCCCCAGCATTTT. Protein product: CALRVGGNQPQHF. Full variable domain (outside the CDR3, taken from reference TRBV30 and TRBJ1-5): SQTIHQWPATLVQPVGSPLSLECTVEGTSNPNLYWYRQAAGRGLQLLFYSVGIGQISSEVPQNLSASRPQDRQFILSSKKLLLSDSGFYLCALRVGGNQPQHFGDGTRLSIL.

The V call is TRBV2, the J call TRBJ2-1; TRBD2 matches 9 bases. The ends lost 6 bases at V and 6 bases at J; junction bases unmatched: 12. Per the germline V gene, CDR1 is SNHLY and CDR2 is FYNNEI. CDR3 length: 16 residues. Here the CDR3 DNA reads TGTGCCAGCAGGGATCTAGCGGGGATCGGGGGCAATGAGCAGTTCTTC. Encoded protein: CASRDLAGIGGNEQFF.

V usage is TRBV11-2 and J usage is TRBJ2-1; no reliable D call. V dropped 2 bases and J dropped 8 bases, with 4 bases sitting between them. The germline CDR1 and CDR2 sequences are SGHAT and FQNNGV. This CDR3 has 11 amino acids. The chain's CDR3 is CASSLFDEQFF. In DNA, the CDR3 is TGTGCCAGCAGCTTATTCGATGAGCAGTTCTTC.

This clone was observed a few times. The chain couples TRBV5-1 to TRBJ2-3; 8 positions match TRBD2. The CDR3 runs 15 residues. Germline V gene data show CDR1 as SGHRS and CDR2 as YFSETQ. J was trimmed by 1 base and V by 0 bases; bases with no gene match: 1. DNA for the CDR3: TGCGCCAGCAGCTTGGCAGCGGGGGGCACAGATACGCAGTATTTT. Its protein is CASSLAAGGTDTQYF. The entire variable domain, with the rest obtained from reference TRBV5-1 and TRBJ2-3, is as follows: KAGVTQTPRYLIKTRGQQVTLSCSPISGHRSVSWYQQTPGQGLQFLFEYFSETQRNKGNFPGRFSGRQFSNSRSEMNVSTLELGDSALYLCASSLAAGGTDTQYFGPGTRLTVL.

This chain links TRBV7-2 with TRBJ2-5, with 11 bases identical to TRBD2. Trimming removed 1 base from V and 5 bases from J; junction bases left unmatched: 6. Germline-derived CDR1 and CDR2 are SGHTA and FQGNSA. The CDR3 totals 16 residues. The CDR3 protein is CASSLVGTSGGETQYF. For the CDR3, the DNA is TGTGCCAGCAGCTTAGTTGGGACTAGCGGCGGTGAGACCCAGTACTTC. The complete variable domain, with remaining parts taken from reference TRBV7-2 and TRBJ2-5, reads GAGVSQSPSNKVTEKGKDVELRCDPISGHTALYWYRQSLGQGLEFLIYFQGNSAPDKSGLPSDRFSAERTGGSVSTLTIQRTQQEDSAVYLCASSLVGTSGGETQYFGPGTRLLVL.

This chain joins TRBV6-1 and TRBJ1-1; D call uncertain. In germline, CDR1 is MNHNS, CDR2 SASEGT. This CDR3 has 11 amino acids. Trimming pared 7 bases from V and 6 bases from J, leaving 9 bases between. The chain's CDR3 is CASTPRAEAFF. The CDR3 nucleotides are TGTGCCAGCACGCCGAGGGCTGAAGCTTTCTTT.

This clone was recorded a few times. The chain couples TRBV11-2 to TRBJ1-4; perhaps TRBD1 as D (6 bases). The CDR3 extends over 12 amino acids. Germline CDR1 reads SGHAT; CDR2 reads FQNNGV. Trimming removed 3 bases at V and 14 bases at J, with 13 bases between. The CDR3 bases are TGTGCCAGCAGCTTGTTTCAAGGACAGCTGTTTTTT. Translated, it gives CASSLFQGQLFF.

The CDR3 DNA is TGCGCCAGCACCGACAGGGAATCTATTCCCTTCGAGCAGTACTTC. Amino acid sequence: CASTDRESIPFEQYF. This chain joins TRBV5-1 and TRBJ2-7; 7 bases match TRBD1. V gave up 6 bases and J gave up 6 bases; unmatched junction bases: 15. The CDR3 has 15 amino acids. Per the germline V gene, CDR1 is SGHRS and CDR2 is YFSETQ.

The genes are TRBV5-6 and TRBJ2-2; the D gene is possibly TRBD1 (6 bases). This CDR3 is built from 14 residues. From germline, CDR1 is SGHDT and CDR2 YYEEEE. Trimming shortened V by 5 bases and J by 7 bases, and 15 bases separated the two germline ends. The CDR3 sequence is CASRVQGAHGELFF. The DNA for the CDR3 is TGTGCCAGCAGGGTACAGGGAGCGCACGGGGAGCTGTTTTTT.

The CDR3 reads CASTVGSAWGNQPQHF. The CDR3, as DNA: TGTGCCAGCACGGTAGGGAGTGCTTGGGGCAATCAGCCCCAGCATTTT. This chain links TRBV2 with TRBJ1-5; D is ambiguous. The length of the CDR3 is 16 residues. Trimming took off 7 bases at V and 2 bases at J, with 18 bases between the two ends. CDR1 and CDR2 from the germline V gene are SNHLY and FYNNEI.

V is TRBV19 and J is TRBJ2-1, with D maybe TRBD2 (5 bases). V lost 5 bases to trimming and J lost 0 bases, with 14 bases between them. CDR1 is LNHDA, CDR2 SQIVND, per germline (reference sequence). The CDR3 is made up of 16 amino acids. CDR3 amino acids: CASSPHAGNSYNEQFF. CDR3 nucleotide sequence: TGTGCCAGTAGTCCGCACGCGGGTAACTCCTACAATGAGCAGTTCTTC.

The chain recombines TRBV19 with TRBJ1-2; 9 bases line up with TRBD1. The V gene's germline CDR1 is LNHDA and CDR2 SQIVND (reference sequence). J was trimmed by 7 bases and V by 5 bases; bases with no gene match: 5. The CDR3 totals 13 residues. This CDR3 reads CASSFTGGVGYTF. Here the CDR3 DNA reads TGTGCCAGTAGTTTCACAGGGGGCGTTGGCTACACCTTC. Variable domain in full (rest from reference TRBV19 and TRBJ1-2): DGGITQSPKYLFRKEGQNVTLSCEQNLNHDAMYWYRQDPGQGLRLIYYSQIVNDFQKGDIAEGYSVSREKKESFPLTVTSAQKNPTAFYLCASSFTGGVGYTFGSGTRLTVV.

The chain uses TRBV19 and TRBJ2-2; D is unresolved. V was shortened by 6 bases and J by 3 bases, with 8 bases between the two germline ends. The CDR3 sequence is 13 residues long. Germline CDR1 and CDR2: LNHDA and SQIVND (reference sequence). DNA of the CDR3: TGTGCCAGTAGGTTCCCAGACACCGGGGAGCTGTTTTTT. Translation gives CASRFPDTGELFF.

For the CDR3, the DNA is TGTGCCAGCAGCTTTCGAGGCGGTTTCTCCTACAATGAGCAGTTCTTC. Protein sequence: CASSFRGGFSYNEQFF. The chain links TRBV5-6 to TRBJ2-1; no definite D call. V gave up 2 bases and J gave up 0 bases, with 12 bases separating them. CDR1 and CDR2 from the germline V gene are SGHDT and YYEEEE. This CDR3 region has 16 residues.

This clone was seen a single time. The chain recombines TRBV27 with TRBJ2-7; D perhaps matches TRBD1 (5 bases). The germline V gene encodes CDR1 MNHEY and CDR2 SMNVEV (reference sequence). Trimming stripped 6 bases from V and 6 bases from J, with 15 bases between. This CDR3 comprises 13 residues. CDR3 bases: TGTGCCAGCAGGAGGACAAGGACGGGCGAGCAGTACTTC. Translating it yields CASRRTRTGEQYF.

The chain employs TRBV5-1 and TRBJ2-5; 7 bases agree with TRBD1. The germline gives CDR1 SGHRS, CDR2 YFSETQ. This CDR3 has 15 residues. V lost 0 bases and J lost 5; bases outside the gene matches: 7. DNA of the CDR3: TGCGCCAGCAGCTTGGTCGACAGGGTGAGGGAGACCCAGTACTTC. Encoded protein: CASSLVDRVRETQYF.